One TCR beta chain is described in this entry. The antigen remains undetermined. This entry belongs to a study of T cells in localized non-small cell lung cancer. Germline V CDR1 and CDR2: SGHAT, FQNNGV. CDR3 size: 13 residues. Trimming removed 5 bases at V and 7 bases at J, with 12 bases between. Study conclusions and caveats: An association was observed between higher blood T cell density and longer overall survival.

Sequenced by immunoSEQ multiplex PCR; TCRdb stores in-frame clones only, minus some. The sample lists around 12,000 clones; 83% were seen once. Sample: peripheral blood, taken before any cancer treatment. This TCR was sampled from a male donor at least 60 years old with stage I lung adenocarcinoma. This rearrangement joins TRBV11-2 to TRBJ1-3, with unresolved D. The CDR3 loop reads CASSLSDQNTIYF. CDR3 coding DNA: TGTGCCAGCAGCCTTTCAGACCAGAACACCATATATTTT. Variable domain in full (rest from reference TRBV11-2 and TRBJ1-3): EAGVAQSPRYKIIEKRQSVAFWCNPISGHATLYWYQQILGQGPKLLIQFQNNGVVDDSQLPKDRFSAERLKGVDSTLKIQPAKLEDSAVYLCASSLSDQNTIYFGEGSWLTVV.